This T cell receptor beta chain was identified in a study of CD8 T cells in ankylosing spondylitis (dated by TCRdb to 2015 to 2018). Describing the broader study: T cell receptor beta repertoires were profiled in healthy donors and ankylosing spondylitis patients so that disease-linked TCR variants could be found. The full study cohort comprised around 25 ankylosing spondylitis patients and some 100 healthy donors. Peripheral blood was sampled, and synovial fluid was additionally collected from ankylosing spondylitis patients. General conclusions and limits of the study: A TCR beta motif of about eight highly homologous amino acid variants appeared characteristic of blood from ankylosing spondylitis patients. A CD8+ phenotype was shown by the disease-linked clones, which were found at relatively low frequencies in peripheral blood. Some motif variants had previously been reported in the synovial fluid and blood of reactive arthritis patients, which suggests shared mechanisms of disease initiation. The disease-linked clones were reported as significantly enriched in matched synovial fluid samples from ankylosing spondylitis patients.

TCRdb names Illumina HiSeq 2500 as the instrument used. TCR beta libraries were prepared by quantitative 5'-RACE with molecular barcodes. The paper's data handling went like this. Disease-linked TCR variants were identified with a new computational method built on a probabilistic model of VDJ rearrangement. TCRdb passed the public sequencing reads through fastp at Q25 and MiXCR, retaining productive beta sequences. Each entry merges the rows of one CDR3 protein and shows their most common DNA and genes. The V and J calls, along with clone size, are taken from TCRdb and not from the paper's own processing. The sample table holds 200,000 to 250,000 distinct CDR3 sequences, of which roughly a tenth were seen once. The ten largest clones take up around a fifth of the sample. Concerning this clonotype: This clone's antigen is unknown. Nothing much larger sits one base from this clone, and base qualities are not available.

Ends trimmed: V by 5 bases, J by 6 bases; bases unmatched to a gene: 13. CDR1 MNHNS and CDR2 SASEGT were looked up in the germline V gene. Measured from the cysteine to the phenylalanine, the CDR3 is 17 residues long. Here the CDR3 DNA is all that survives: 51 bases in frame from base 1. The TCR originated in a male donor with ankylosing spondylitis or in good health (not recorded which). The V and J segments used are TRBV6-1 and TRBJ1-4; 9 central bases correspond to TRBD1. The specimen was blood, either unsorted or a sorted T cell fraction (not recorded which). CDR3 reads: CASSLPFATGGDEKLFF. The DNA reads as follows: TGTGCCAGCAGTCTTCCCTTCGCGACAGGGGGGGATGAAAAACTGTTTTTT.